Each of the 15 T cell receptor beta chains below was sequenced from the same sample in a study of PD-L1 blockade in urothelial cancer. Time point described: peripheral blood 6 weeks after treatment start. Some clones are missing from TCRdb's copy, which holds only in-frame ones; the method was immunoSEQ multiplex PCR. The sample gives around 53,000 clones, over 75% of which show up once; approximately 1.8% is in the top ten. Sequenced material: PBMCs, taken around atezolizumab (anti-PD-L1) treatment. These receptors were obtained from a man aged 50 to 60 with urothelial cancer.

This clone showed up just once. The chain recombines TRBV4-1 with TRBJ2-2; 7 bases match TRBD1. V dropped 9 bases and J dropped 3; count of bases not matched to a gene: 7. This CDR3 spans 14 amino acids. In germline, CDR1 is MGHRA, CDR2 YSYEKL. CDR3 sequence reads: CARGPGQHTGELFF. The CDR3 coding sequence is TGCGCCAGGGGGCCGGGACAGCACACCGGGGAGCTGTTTTTT.

This clone was observed a handful of times. J is TRBJ2-3 and V is TRBV25-1; possible D gene TRBD1, 5 bases. V was pared by 6 bases and J by 0 bases, with 13 bases between. Germline CDR1 and CDR2: MGHDK and SYGVNS. This CDR3 region has 15 residues. The CDR3 bases are TGTGCCAGCAGGAAAGGGGCAGGGAGCACAGATACGCAGTATTTT. Its protein is CASRKGAGSTDTQYF.

The V gene is TRBV10-3, the J gene TRBJ1-5, with TRBD1 as a possible D gene (6 bases). Per germline, CDR1 ENHRY and CDR2 SYGVKD. Between the trimmed V and J ends, which lost 11 bases and 7 bases, there was a span of 18 bases. CDR3 size: 13 residues. CDR3 region: CAGGQTSGQPQHF. The CDR3 nucleotides are TGTGCCGGCGGACAGACGTCAGGCCAGCCCCAGCATTTT.

This sequence joins TRBV7-2 and TRBJ2-2; D unclear. CDR1 is SGHTA and CDR2 is FQGNSA in the germline V gene. The CDR3 runs 14 residues. Trimming removed 1 base at V and 7 bases at J, with 10 bases between. The CDR3 reads CASSLGSFGGELFF. The CDR3 region has the DNA TGTGCCAGCAGCTTAGGGAGTTTTGGCGGGGAGCTGTTTTTT.

The chain joins TRBV6-1 to TRBJ1-1; unclear D gene. Trimming took off 8 bases at V and 7 bases at J, with 17 bases between the two ends. The germline V gene has CDR1 MNHNS and CDR2 SASEGT. This CDR3 is 13 amino acids long. The CDR3 region has the DNA TGTGCCAGCGATACCGGGAGCCACTTTGAAGCTTTCTTT. It yields the protein CASDTGSHFEAFF.

V gene TRBV4-1 combines with J gene TRBJ1-4; 10 bases are shared with TRBD1. The CDR3 consists of 16 residues. Germline V gene sequence: CDR1 MGHRA, CDR2 YSYEKL. Trimming at V came to 0 bases and at J to 6 bases, leaving 4 bases not matched to a gene. The CDR3 is CASSQDPGTGDEKLFF. The DNA for the CDR3 is TGCGCCAGCAGCCAAGATCCCGGGACAGGGGATGAAAAACTGTTTTTT.

The chain employs TRBV7-2 and TRBJ1-1; tentatively, D is TRBD1 (6 bases). The V gene's germline CDR1 is SGHTA and CDR2 FQGNSA. The CDR3 runs to 13 residues. V lost 5 bases and J lost 6, with 13 bases in between. The CDR3 DNA follows: TGTGCCAGCAGCCCCGGGACACTCGCTGAAGCTTTCTTT. Its translation is CASSPGTLAEAFF. Combining the CDR3 with reference TRBV7-2 and TRBJ1-1 gives the whole variable domain GAGVSQSPSNKVTEKGKDVELRCDPISGHTALYWYRQSLGQGLEFLIYFQGNSAPDKSGLPSDRFSAERTGGSVSTLTIQRTQQEDSAVYLCASSPGTLAEAFFGQGTRLTVV.

V usage is TRBV10-3 and J usage is TRBJ2-5; possible D gene TRBD2, 7 bases. Germline V lookup: CDR1 ENHRY, CDR2 SYGVKD. The CDR3 covers 17 residues. Trimming left V 4 bases short and J 1 base short, with 19 bases between. CDR3 amino acids: CAISGAGGAEPQETQYF. In DNA form, the CDR3 reads TGTGCCATCAGTGGCGCTGGGGGGGCCGAGCCCCAAGAGACCCAGTACTTC.

This rearrangement joins TRBV7-2 to TRBJ1-1; 8 positions agree with TRBD1. Germline V gives CDR1 SGHTA, CDR2 FQGNSA. CDR3 length: 19 residues. V lost 4 bases, J lost 0 bases, and 16 bases stayed unmatched. For the CDR3, the DNA is TGTGCCAGCAGCTCGAGTGGACAGGGAATCTTATCCGTGAACACTGAAGCTTTCTTT. It codes for CASSSSGQGILSVNTEAFF. Complete variable domain (other parts from reference TRBV7-2 and TRBJ1-1): GAGVSQSPSNKVTEKGKDVELRCDPISGHTALYWYRQSLGQGLEFLIYFQGNSAPDKSGLPSDRFSAERTGGSVSTLTIQRTQQEDSAVYLCASSSSGQGILSVNTEAFFGQGTRLTVV.

The chain links TRBV11-3 to TRBJ2-3, with 9 bases fitting TRBD1. The CDR3 runs to 15 residues. In germline, CDR1 is SGHNT, CDR2 YENEEA. V lost 5 bases, J lost 3 bases, and 6 bases stayed unmatched. CDR3 amino acids: CASSPGQGRTDTQYF. The CDR3 nucleotides read TGTGCCAGCAGCCCAGGACAGGGGAGGACAGATACGCAGTATTTT.

The chain is built from TRBV5-1 and TRBJ1-2, with D unresolved. V lost 0 bases to trimming and J lost 7 bases, with 7 bases between them. Germline V gene sequence: CDR1 SGHRS, CDR2 YFSETQ. The CDR3 covers 12 residues. In DNA, the CDR3 is TGCGCCAGCAGCTTGGACGTGGCTGGCTACACCTTC. Its translation is CASSLDVAGYTF.

This sequence joins TRBV6-5 and TRBJ2-5; 9 bases map to TRBD1. Germline V gene data show CDR1 as MNHEY and CDR2 as SVGAGI. Losses at the gene ends were 0 bases for V and 9 bases for J; bases not matched to a gene: 8. The CDR3 length is 15 residues. The CDR3, as DNA: TGTGCCAGCAGTTACTCGATGGGACAGGGAGTATCCCAGTACTTC. Translated, it gives CASSYSMGQGVSQYF.

This clone was counted a single time. CDR3 in amino acids: CASSPSLSGYNGELFF. For the CDR3, the DNA is TGTGCCAGCAGCCCCTCCCTTAGCGGTTATAACGGGGAGCTGTTTTTT. The genes are TRBV9 and TRBJ2-2; D may be TRBD2 (6 bases). CDR1 and CDR2 (germline): SGDLS, YYNGEE. V lost 4 bases, J lost 7 bases, and 20 bases lay in between. The CDR3 has 16 residues. The whole variable domain, remainder taken from reference TRBV9 and TRBJ2-2, is DSGVTQTPKHLITATGQRVTLRCSPRSGDLSVYWYQQSLDQGLQFLIQYYNGEERAKGNILERFSAQQFPDLHSELNLSSLELGDSALYFCASSPSLSGYNGELFFGEGSRLTVL.

CDR3 in amino acids: CAVRGTASTDTQYF. Here the CDR3 DNA reads TGTGCCGTCCGGGGGACAGCTAGCACAGATACGCAGTATTTT. The chain joins TRBV10-3 to TRBJ2-3, with D perhaps TRBD1 (7 bases). CDR1 is ENHRY, CDR2 SYGVKD, per germline. V was trimmed by 11 bases and J by 0 bases, leaving 15 bases between them. The CDR3 spans 14 residues.

The chain has TRBV14 and TRBJ1-1; D is ambiguous. CDR1 is SGHDN and CDR2 is FVKESK in the germline V gene. Deletions cut 0 bases from V and 1 base from J, with 24 bases between. CDR3 size: 20 residues. The CDR3 here is CASSQDSRKRFGRRNTEAFF. The CDR3 DNA reads as TGTGCCAGCAGCCAAGATTCCCGGAAACGTTTTGGGAGAAGGAACACTGAAGCTTTCTTT. Full variable domain (outside the CDR3, taken from reference TRBV14 and TRBJ1-1): EAGVTQFPSHSVIEKGQTVTLRCDPISGHDNLYWYRRVMGKEIKFLLHFVKESKQDESGMPNNRFLAERTGGTYSTLKVQPAELEDSGVYFCASSQDSRKRFGRRNTEAFFGQGTRLTVV.